Sequencing of this T cell receptor beta chain was carried out in a study of cytomegalovirus exposure and HLA in healthy donors. Study-level results: Later work showed greater clonal expansion in HLA-associated TCR beta chains than in equally common others.

60 Vbeta and 13 Jbeta primers were used in PCR. Assay used: immunoSEQ multiplex PCR; TCRdb lists only in-frame clones, some missing. The sample has 95,000 to 110,000 clones; approximately 66% are singletons. Concerning this clone: Antigen: not known. At one end the junction does not follow the germline gene, possibly because of a read error.

CDR3 length equals 12 residues. Germline V lookup: CDR1 WSHSY, CDR2 SAAADI. This receptor was identified in a woman aged 45-59 years in good health and CMV-seronegative. The rearrangement joins TRBV10-2 to TRBJ2-5; D call uncertain. The sequencing input was PBMCs. The CDR3 reads CASSESMETQYF. Here the CDR3 DNA reads TGCGCCAGCAGTGAGTCGATGGAGACTCAGTACTTC.